Listed here are 30 T cell receptor beta chains from one sample, sequenced in a study of OX40 agonist ivuxolimab in advanced cancers. Clones were sequenced by immunoSEQ multiplex PCR, and TCRdb holds only the in-frame ones, with some missing. The table lists more than 85,000 clones, 70% to 90% of them singletons. The sample in question was CD4+ or CD8+ T cells sorted from blood, obtained in a trial of the OX40 agonist ivuxolimab. These receptors were obtained from an adult with an advanced solid tumor such as melanoma, head and neck, liver or kidney cancer.

V and J are TRBV5-1 and TRBJ2-6, with D perhaps TRBD1 (5 bases). CDR1 is SGHRS, CDR2 YFSETQ, per germline. This CDR3 has 16 residues. Trimming pared 0 bases from V and 4 bases from J, leaving 11 bases between. CDR3 bases: TGCGCCAGCAGCTTGGAGGGGTATATGGGGGCCAACGTCCTGACTTTC. As protein: CASSLEGYMGANVLTF.

This clone showed up just once. V and J are TRBV28 and TRBJ2-5; D not resolved. The CDR3 sequence is 13 residues long. Germline loops: CDR1 MDHEN, CDR2 SYDVKM. Trimming removed 4 bases from V and 1 base from J, with 7 bases in between. The DNA for the CDR3 is TGTGCCAGCAGTTCCTCAGCCCAAGAGACCCAGTACTTC. As protein: CASSSSAQETQYF.

Concerning this clone: The junction differs from germline at one of its ends, possibly a read error. This sample also contains other DNA sequences that code for the same CDR3. CDR3 sequence (DNA): TGTGCTAGTGGGTTGGTATGGGGGGGATCCGACTATGGCTACACCTTC. Amino acids: CASGLVWGGSDYGYTF. The V and J genes are TRBV12-5 and TRBJ1-2; the D gene is possibly TRBD1 (5 bases). The V gene's germline CDR1 is LGHNT and CDR2 FRNRAP. The CDR3 covers 16 residues.

This clone was observed once. Other nucleotide sequences in the sample specify the same CDR3. The chain has TRBV29-1 and TRBJ2-2; 8 bases are a match to TRBD2. The germline CDR1 and CDR2 sequences are SQVTM and ANQGSEA. The CDR3 length is 13 residues. V lost 3 bases, J lost 4 bases, and 1 base stayed unmatched. The CDR3 DNA sequence: TGCAGCGTTGATCGGGGGGGCACCGGGGAGCTGTTTTTT. Amino acids: CSVDRGGTGELFF.

The V and J genes are TRBV28 and TRBJ1-3; a weak D match, TRBD1 (6 bases). Trimming left V 8 bases short and J 0 bases short, with 11 bases between. CDR3 length equals 14 residues. Looked up from germline, CDR1 is MDHEN and CDR2 is SYDVKM. As DNA, the CDR3 is TGTGCCAGCGGGGGCACTGCCTCTGGAAACACCATATATTTT. It encodes CASGGTASGNTIYF.

The chain links TRBV29-1 to TRBJ2-7; D remains ambiguous. The CDR3 is made up of 13 amino acids. V lost 3 bases, J lost 7 bases, and 16 bases lay in between. Looked up from germline, CDR1 is SQVTM and CDR2 is ANQGSEA. The CDR3, as DNA: TGCAGCGTTGAGACGAGGAGATTCAGGGAGCAGTACTTC. Its translation is CSVETRRFREQYF.

The chain is built from TRBV7-6 and TRBJ1-1; possible D gene TRBD1, 5 bases. Germline CDR1 and CDR2: SGHVS and FNYEAQ. CDR3 length equals 14 residues. The ends were cut back, 5 bases at V and 5 bases at J, with 15 bases in the middle. The CDR3 sequence is CASSATVGGTEAFF. CDR3 DNA sequence: TGTGCCAGCAGCGCGACCGTGGGGGGGACTGAAGCTTTCTTT.

CDR3 DNA sequence: TGTGCCAGCAGCGTAGATGGGGGTCTTACGAATTCACCCCTCCACTTT. Translating it yields CASSVDGGLTNSPLHF. V usage is TRBV9 and J usage is TRBJ1-6, with a tentative D call TRBD1 (5 bases). Looked up from germline, CDR1 is SGDLS and CDR2 is YYNGEE. The CDR3 totals 16 residues. The V and J ends lost 0 bases and 7 bases respectively, with 14 bases between them.

This clone is a singleton in its sample. This rearrangement joins TRBV7-6 to TRBJ1-2; 8 bases agree with TRBD1. The length of the CDR3 is 15 residues. Germline assignment: CDR1 SGHVS and CDR2 FNYEAQ. Losses at the gene ends were 5 bases for V and 4 bases for J; bases not matched to a gene: 9. The CDR3 DNA sequence: TGTGCCAGCAGCATAAAGCAGGGGGCGGGCTATGGCTACACCTTC. Its translation: CASSIKQGAGYGYTF.

This clone came up once. The chain recombines TRBV10-3 with TRBJ2-7; perhaps TRBD1 as D (6 bases). V lost 6 bases to trimming and J lost 2 bases, with 14 bases between them. Germline loops: CDR1 ENHRY, CDR2 SYGVKD. The CDR3 has 14 amino acids. CDR3 coding DNA: TGTGCCATCAGCCCCAGGGGAGACCCCTACGAGCAGTACTTC. Its protein product is CAISPRGDPYEQYF.

CDR3: CASSPQGDSYNEQFF. The CDR3 region has the DNA TGTGCCAGTAGTCCTCAAGGGGACAGTTACAATGAGCAGTTCTTC. This rearrangement joins TRBV19 to TRBJ2-1; TRBD1 matches at 7 bases. Trimming took 5 bases from V and 4 from J; bases not matched to a gene: 8. Germline V CDR1 and CDR2: LNHDA, SQIVND (reference sequence). The CDR3 is made up of 15 amino acids. The full variable domain, completed using reference TRBV19 and TRBJ2-1, is DGGITQSPKYLFRKEGQNVTLSCEQNLNHDAMYWYRQDPGQGLRLIYYSQIVNDFQKGDIAEGYSVSREKKESFPLTVTSAQKNPTAFYLCASSPQGDSYNEQFFGPGTRLTVL.

This sequence joins TRBV5-1 and TRBJ2-5; D remains unclear. Deletions cut 4 bases from V and 5 bases from J, with 18 bases between. This CDR3 contains 15 residues. CDR1 SGHRS and CDR2 YFSETQ come from the germline V gene. CDR3 region: CASSPAPYGGETQYF. The DNA of the CDR3 is TGCGCCAGCAGCCCCGCCCCTTATGGTGGGGAGACCCAGTACTTC.

This clone was observed a handful of times. The chain has TRBV6-6 and TRBJ1-2; D call uncertain. Looked up from germline, CDR1 is MNHNY and CDR2 is SVGAGI (reference sequence). The V end lost 5 bases, the J end lost 3 bases, and 16 bases lay between the germline ends. CDR3 length: 15 residues. The CDR3 DNA sequence: TGTGCCAGCAGTAACGACCCATCGATGGACTATGGCTACACCTTC. It encodes CASSNDPSMDYGYTF.

The chain combines TRBV7-9 with TRBJ1-1; D may be TRBD1 (5 bases). Germline lookup yields CDR1 SEHNR and CDR2 FQNEAQ (reference sequence). CDR3 size: 19 residues. V lost 0 bases and J lost 3, with 23 bases in between. The CDR3 nucleotides read TGTGCCAGCAGCTTAGCCGTAGTCGCGGGGGGTCCCGGACACACTGAAGCTTTCTTT. As protein: CASSLAVVAGGPGHTEAFF.

V usage is TRBV12-5 and J usage is TRBJ2-5, with D perhaps TRBD1 (6 bases). The germline V and J ends were trimmed by 0 bases and 1 base, with 12 bases remaining between them. The CDR3 is 16 residues long. Germline V lookup: CDR1 LGHNT, CDR2 FRNRAP. The CDR3 region has the DNA TGTGCTAGTGGTTTGGTAGTGGGGGCCCTCCAAGAGACCCAGTACTTC. This sequence encodes CASGLVVGALQETQYF.

This chain connects TRBV5-4 to TRBJ2-3, with no clear D. Germline assignment: CDR1 SGHNT and CDR2 YYREEE (reference sequence). The CDR3 consists of 15 residues. V gave up 0 bases and J gave up 0 bases, with 8 bases separating them. The CDR3 DNA is TGTGCCAGCAGCTTGGGAGGCTCTAGCACAGATACGCAGTATTTT. Translation: CASSLGGSSTDTQYF.

J is TRBJ2-7 and V is TRBV5-1; D gene unclear. The CDR3 is made up of 13 amino acids. V dropped 4 bases and J dropped 9 bases, with 17 bases sitting between them. From germline, CDR1 is SGHRS and CDR2 YFSETQ. The CDR3 coding sequence is TGCGCCAGCAGCCAAACAGCTCCGGTGGGGCAGTACTTC. Encoded protein: CASSQTAPVGQYF.

This chain connects TRBV9 to TRBJ1-2; the D gene is possibly TRBD1 (5 bases). The ends were cut back, 4 bases at V and 3 bases at J, with 10 bases in the middle. Germline lookup yields CDR1 SGDLS and CDR2 YYNGEE. This CDR3 is built from 13 residues. CDR3 in amino acids: CASSPSGYYGYTF. The DNA of the CDR3 is TGTGCCAGCAGCCCTTCAGGGTACTATGGCTACACCTTC.

This chain uses TRBV5-3 with TRBJ1-5; D remains ambiguous. TRBV5-3 belongs to the ORF category, with a function that is uncertain. Between the trimmed V and J ends, which lost 4 bases and 9 bases, there was a span of 11 bases. CDR3 length equals 12 residues. The CDR3 sequence is CARSIEGPPQHF. The CDR3 DNA sequence: TGTGCCAGAAGCATAGAGGGTCCGCCCCAGCATTTT.

This rearrangement joins TRBV18 to TRBJ2-2; no clear D. The CDR3 runs 14 residues. V was cut by 2 bases and J by 1 base, with 5 bases left in between. Looked up from germline, CDR1 is KGHSH and CDR2 is LQKENI. The CDR3 nucleotides are TGTGCCAGCTCACCAGTCGGGAACACCGGGGAGCTGTTTTTT. This codes for CASSPVGNTGELFF.

In nucleotides, the CDR3 is TGTGCCATCAGCGATCCGGGACTCTCCTCCTACGAGCAGTACTTC. Amino acids: CAISDPGLSSYEQYF. The chain carries TRBV10-3 and TRBJ2-7; weak D call: TRBD2 (6 bases). The germline V gene has CDR1 ENHRY and CDR2 SYGVKD. V lost 6 bases and J 0 bases, leaving 15 bases between the germline ends. This CDR3 has 15 residues.

The chain employs TRBV5-1 and TRBJ1-2, with a tentative D call TRBD1 (5 bases). V shed 0 bases and J shed 4 bases, with 10 bases lying between them. The V gene's germline CDR1 is SGHRS and CDR2 YFSETQ. The length of the CDR3 is 14 residues. The CDR3 sequence is CASSLVRDGYGYTF. The CDR3 nucleotides are TGCGCCAGCAGCTTGGTAAGGGACGGCTATGGCTACACCTTC.

V gene TRBV25-1 combines with J gene TRBJ2-1; 7 bases match TRBD2. V trimming: 6 bases; J trimming: 9 bases; junction bases outside the gene matches: 8. The CDR3 covers 13 residues. Germline V CDR1 and CDR2: MGHDK, SYGVNS. The CDR3 protein is CASRRTSGGEQFF. The CDR3 region has the DNA TGTGCCAGCAGAAGGACTAGTGGGGGTGAGCAGTTCTTC.

The J gene is TRBJ2-2, the V gene TRBV19; 9 bases are shared with TRBD2. Germline CDR1 LNHDA, CDR2 SQIVND (reference sequence). This CDR3 is 15 amino acids long. Unmatched junction bases numbered 3, after V lost 3 bases and J lost 4 bases. DNA for the CDR3: TGTGCCAGTAGTATTAGCGGGGGTCGCACCGGGGAGCTGTTTTTT. Protein sequence: CASSISGGRTGELFF.

The chain links TRBV5-1 to TRBJ2-1; TRBD2 is a possible D gene (7 bases). The CDR3 sequence is 18 residues long. Germline V gene sequence: CDR1 SGHRS, CDR2 YFSETQ. The V gene lost 4 bases and the J gene lost 4 bases, with 24 bases spanning the gap. The CDR3 nucleotides read TGCGCCAGCAGCCTCCGAGGGGTGGGGGGGCCGTTGTACAATGAGCAGTTCTTC. Amino acid sequence: CASSLRGVGGPLYNEQFF. The entire variable domain, with the rest obtained from reference TRBV5-1 and TRBJ2-1, is as follows: KAGVTQTPRYLIKTRGQQVTLSCSPISGHRSVSWYQQTPGQGLQFLFEYFSETQRNKGNFPGRFSGRQFSNSRSEMNVSTLELGDSALYLCASSLRGVGGPLYNEQFFGPGTRLTVL.

The chain is built from TRBV5-5 and TRBJ1-1; D not resolved. Germline V gene data show CDR1 as SGHKS and CDR2 as YYEKEE (reference sequence). The CDR3 consists of 14 residues. The ends were cut back, 4 bases at V and 0 bases at J, with 10 bases in the middle. This CDR3 is CASSQLALNTEAFF. The CDR3 DNA reads TGTGCCAGCAGCCAGTTGGCCCTGAACACTGAAGCTTTCTTT.

The J gene is TRBJ1-2, the V gene TRBV6-5; the D is unclear. Germline V gene sequence: CDR1 MNHEY, CDR2 SVGAGI. CDR3 length: 13 amino acids. V was cut by 11 bases and J by 1 base, with 14 bases left in between. CDR3 sequence: CAARGPDNYGYTF. CDR3 bases: TGTGCCGCTCGCGGACCGGATAACTATGGCTACACCTTC.

The V call is TRBV18, the J call TRBJ1-2, with 7 bases identical to TRBD1. The CDR3 is made up of 16 amino acids. The germline V gene encodes CDR1 KGHSH and CDR2 LQKENI. Trimming took 3 bases from V and 8 from J; bases not matched to a gene: 15. Here the CDR3 reads CASSPGQPSLLQGYTF. The CDR3, as DNA: TGTGCCAGCTCACCGGGACAGCCTTCTCTCCTTCAGGGCTACACCTTC.

The V and J genes are TRBV5-6 and TRBJ2-1, with 9 bases fitting TRBD2. The CDR3 extends over 15 amino acids. Germline loops: CDR1 SGHDT, CDR2 YYEEEE. Germline trimming cut 5 bases from V and 3 bases from J; bases unmatched to any gene: 6. CDR3 residues: CASRVYSGGYNEQFF. CDR3 nucleotide sequence: TGTGCCAGCAGGGTCTATAGCGGGGGCTACAATGAGCAGTTCTTC.

The chain recombines TRBV5-1 with TRBJ2-1; 7 nucleotides align to TRBD1. CDR3 size: 15 residues. The J segment lost 8 bases and the V segment lost 4 bases, leaving 12 bases of the junction unmatched. Germline values: CDR1 SGHRS, CDR2 YFSETQ. The CDR3 protein is CASSPTDRERDEQFF. The CDR3 DNA follows: TGCGCCAGCAGCCCTACCGACAGGGAACGCGATGAGCAGTTCTTC. Together with reference TRBV5-1 and TRBJ2-1, the CDR3 gives the full variable domain: KAGVTQTPRYLIKTRGQQVTLSCSPISGHRSVSWYQQTPGQGLQFLFEYFSETQRNKGNFPGRFSGRQFSNSRSEMNVSTLELGDSALYLCASSPTDRERDEQFFGPGTRLTVL.